These 27 T cell receptor beta chains were sequenced from one sample in a study of response to subunit inactivated influenza vaccine. TCRdb analysed the RT-PCR reads with MiXCR anew, one entry per CDR3 protein. The sample carries almost 250,000 distinct CDR3 sequences, 12% recorded once. The sample consisted of non-naive T cells sorted from PBMCs, taken around 15 days before vaccination. The receptors here all came from a man between 50 and 59 years old who received an inactivated influenza vaccine.

CDR3 nucleotides: TGCGCCAGCAGCCAAGTTACAGGGATTGGAAAACTGTTTTTT. Its translation: CASSQVTGIGKLFF. The chain combines TRBV4-3 with TRBJ1-4, with D possibly TRBD1 on 6 matching bases. The CDR3 is 14 residues long. Trimming cost V 1 base and J 10 bases, with 13 bases left between them. Looked up from germline, CDR1 is LGHNA and CDR2 is YSLEER.

V and J are TRBV29-1 and TRBJ2-3; weak D call: TRBD2 (6 bases). The CDR3 is 14 residues long. Trimming stripped 4 bases from V and 0 bases from J, with 11 bases between. Germline CDR1 is SQVTM and CDR2 is ANQGSEA. CDR3 sequence reads: CSVGSGLSTDTQYF. CDR3 sequence (DNA): TGCAGCGTTGGTAGCGGCCTTAGCACAGATACGCAGTATTTT.

This clonotype was counted between two and nine times. The gene calls are TRBV5-1 and TRBJ2-3, with D possibly called TRBD1 or TRBD2 (5 bases each). Per the germline V gene, CDR1 is SGHRS and CDR2 is YFSETQ. Trimming left V 0 bases short and J 6 bases short, with 8 bases between. This CDR3 has 13 amino acids. CDR3 bases: TGCGCCAGCAGCTTGGGACAGCGGGATACGCAGTATTTT. Translated, it gives CASSLGQRDTQYF.

This clonotype has a handful of counts. The rearrangement uses TRBV9 and TRBJ2-2; 10 positions agree with TRBD2. Per germline, CDR1 SGDLS and CDR2 YYNGEE. V lost 2 bases and J lost 3; bases outside the gene matches: 4. The CDR3 has 16 amino acids. This chain's CDR3 is CASSVSGRADTGELFF. DNA of the CDR3: TGTGCCAGCAGCGTCAGCGGGAGGGCCGACACCGGGGAGCTGTTTTTT.

There are a few counts of this clonotype. The gene calls are TRBV6-1 and TRBJ1-2, with D maybe TRBD1 (6 bases). Germline lookup yields CDR1 MNHNS and CDR2 SASEGT. The CDR3 has 12 amino acids. The V end was cut by 6 bases, the J end by 8 bases, with 13 bases between. CDR3 protein: CASRVTGNGYTF. Written as DNA, the CDR3 is TGTGCCAGCAGGGTCACAGGGAACGGCTACACCTTC.

The sample holds many counts of this clonotype. The rearrangement joins TRBV3-1 to TRBJ2-7, with D possibly TRBD1 on 5 matching bases. This CDR3 is 13 amino acids long. Germline V gene lookup returns CDR1 LGHDT and CDR2 YNNKEL (reference sequence). The germline V and J ends were trimmed by 4 bases and 6 bases, with 13 bases remaining between them. Here the CDR3 DNA reads TGTGCCAGCAGCCTCCAGGGATTACGCGAGCAGTACTTC. Translating gives CASSLQGLREQYF.

This clonotype appeared many times. V usage is TRBV10-3 and J usage is TRBJ1-1, with TRBD1 identical over 12 bases. Looked up from germline, CDR1 is ENHRY and CDR2 is SYGVKD. The V segment lost 6 bases and the J segment 6 bases; nucleotides outside the gene matches: 5. This CDR3 contains 14 residues. CDR3 loop: CAIRGTGGIAEAFF. CDR3 sequence (DNA): TGTGCCATCAGGGGGACAGGGGGCATCGCTGAAGCTTTCTTT.

This clonotype was seen many times. V and J are TRBV5-1 and TRBJ2-1; 7 bases match TRBD1. The junction had 11 bases not matched to a gene; V was cut back by 5 bases and J by 3 bases. This CDR3 has 16 residues. Germline assignment: CDR1 SGHRS and CDR2 YFSETQ. The CDR3 DNA sequence: TGCGCCAGCAGGGGGTCTGACAGGGCGGACTACAATGAGCAGTTCTTC. Protein product: CASRGSDRADYNEQFF.

This clonotype has a handful of counts. The V gene is TRBV10-2, the J gene TRBJ2-7; possible D gene TRBD1, 5 bases. The CDR3 extends over 14 amino acids. Trimming shortened V by 8 bases and J by 0 bases, and 14 bases separated the two germline ends. Germline CDR1 reads WSHSY; CDR2 reads SAAADI. In DNA form, the CDR3 reads TGCGCCAGCCAAAAAGACAGAAGCTCCTACGAGCAGTACTTC. Protein: CASQKDRSSYEQYF.

This clonotype was observed a few times. This chain links TRBV2 with TRBJ2-5; the D is unclear. Germline CDR1 SNHLY, CDR2 FYNNEI. Between the trimmed V and J ends, which lost 5 bases and 4 bases, there was a span of 8 bases. The CDR3 sequence is 12 residues long. CDR3 region: CASSLVRETQYF. In DNA form, the CDR3 reads TGTGCCAGCAGTTTAGTAAGAGAGACCCAGTACTTC. The whole variable domain, remainder taken from reference TRBV2 and TRBJ2-5, is EPEVTQTPSHQVTQMGQEVILRCVPISNHLYFYWYRQILGQKVEFLVSFYNNEISEKSEIFDDQFSVERPDGSNFTLKIRSTKLEDSAMYFCASSLVRETQYFGPGTRLLVL.

The chain is built from TRBV20-1 and TRBJ2-7; 13 bases line up with TRBD2. The CDR3 contains 15 residues. CDR1 and CDR2 (germline): DFQATT, SNEGSKA (reference sequence). The trim removed 5 bases at V and 4 bases at J, leaving 8 bases unmatched. The CDR3 nucleotides read TGCAGTGCTCGGGAACTAGCGGGGGGGGTATACGAGCAGTACTTC. It translates to CSARELAGGVYEQYF.

The chain uses TRBV4-2 and TRBJ1-5; D remains ambiguous. CDR3 size: 13 residues. Germline V lookup: CDR1 LGHNA, CDR2 YNFKEQ. Between the trimmed V and J ends, which lost 9 bases and 3 bases, there was a span of 12 bases. This CDR3 is CARGPAVNQPQHF. CDR3 DNA: TGTGCCAGGGGCCCTGCGGTCAATCAGCCCCAGCATTTT.

The sample holds many counts of this clonotype. This chain connects TRBV7-7 to TRBJ2-1; perhaps TRBD1 as D (5 bases). The CDR3 runs to 16 residues. Trimming took off 1 base at V and 0 bases at J, with 10 bases between the two ends. Germline CDR1 SSHAT, CDR2 FNYEAQ (reference sequence). The CDR3 coding sequence is TGTGCCAGCAGCTTAGGGACAACTCCCTCCTACAATGAGCAGTTCTTC. Its protein product is CASSLGTTPSYNEQFF.

The chain is built from TRBV3-1 and TRBJ2-1, with D maybe TRBD2 (6 bases). The length of the CDR3 is 13 residues. Germline V lookup: CDR1 LGHDT, CDR2 YNNKEL (reference sequence). V lost 0 bases to trimming and J lost 9 bases, with 9 bases between them. The CDR3 is CASSQDGGSEQFF. Here the CDR3 DNA reads TGTGCCAGCAGCCAAGATGGGGGGAGTGAGCAGTTCTTC.

The gene calls are TRBV12-3 or TRBV12-4 and TRBJ2-3, with 9 bases that match TRBD1. The length of the CDR3 is 16 residues. V lost 2 bases, J lost 4 bases, and 7 bases stayed unmatched. The CDR3 loop is CASSLPGQGMADTQYF. The CDR3 nucleotides are TGTGCCAGCAGTTTACCTGGACAGGGGATGGCAGATACGCAGTATTTT.

This clonotype was observed a handful of times. The chain recombines TRBV20-1 with TRBJ2-6, with 9 bases identical to TRBD1. J lost 0 bases, V lost 6 bases, and 9 bases had no gene match. Germline V lookup: CDR1 DFQATT, CDR2 SNEGSKA (reference sequence). The CDR3 runs 17 residues. The CDR3 sequence is CSAHTGQGSSGANVLTF. The CDR3, as DNA: TGCAGTGCGCACACGGGACAGGGCAGCTCTGGGGCCAACGTCCTGACTTTC.

In regard to this clonotype: Given a much more abundant clone one base away, this may be a read error. The chain carries TRBV19 and TRBJ2-5, with 9 nucleotides matching TRBD1. CDR3 size: 15 residues. Per germline, CDR1 LNHDA and CDR2 SQIVND (reference sequence). DNA of the CDR3: TGTGCCAGTAGCCGATCTACAGGGGGCAGGGAGACCCGGTACTTC. Residues: CASSRSTGGRETRYF.

This clonotype has a handful of counts. This sequence joins TRBV27 and TRBJ1-2; D possibly corresponds to TRBD1 (6 bases). The CDR3 consists of 20 residues. V dropped 6 bases and J dropped 3 bases, with 32 bases sitting between them. Looked up from germline, CDR1 is MNHEY and CDR2 is SMNVEV (reference sequence). CDR3 sequence reads: CASSLSLPRGRSQTDYGYTF. In nucleotides, the CDR3 is TGTGCCAGCAGCCTTTCACTTCCCAGGGGTCGTTCCCAAACCGACTATGGCTACACCTTC.

The J gene is TRBJ2-7, the V gene TRBV7-3; D might be TRBD1 (6 bases). V was clipped by 1 base and J by 5 bases, with 15 bases between them. The germline CDR1 and CDR2 sequences are SGHTA and FQGTGA. CDR3 length equals 15 residues. In nucleotides, the CDR3 is TGTGCCAGCAGCTTAAAGTCCGGGACATCGAACGAGCAGTACTTC. Translation gives CASSLKSGTSNEQYF.

This clonotype showed up just a few times. The chain uses TRBV20-1 and TRBJ2-7; the match to TRBD1 covers 10 bases. The CDR3 sequence is 16 residues long. V gave up 3 bases and J gave up 0 bases; unmatched junction bases: 8. In germline, CDR1 is DFQATT, CDR2 SNEGSKA (reference sequence). CDR3 sequence: CSARPGTGAPSYEQYF. CDR3 nucleotides: TGCAGTGCTAGGCCTGGGACAGGGGCACCCTCCTACGAGCAGTACTTC.

This chain uses TRBV20-1 with TRBJ2-1; 10 bases are shared with TRBD2. Germline CDR1 and CDR2: DFQATT and SNEGSKA (reference sequence). The CDR3 runs to 17 residues. The V segment lost 5 bases and the J segment 2 bases; nucleotides outside the gene matches: 12. CDR3 sequence (DNA): TGCAGTGCTTGGGGACTAGCGAAAATGGGGGCCTACAATGAGCAGTTCTTC. Translation gives CSAWGLAKMGAYNEQFF.

At least ten counts were recorded for this clonotype. V is TRBV5-1 and J is TRBJ2-3; D could derive from TRBD1 or TRBD2 (5 bases each). Germline lookup yields CDR1 SGHRS and CDR2 YFSETQ. The CDR3 has 14 amino acids. Trimming stripped 4 bases from V and 4 bases from J, with 13 bases between. CDR3 in amino acids: CASSLDRGADTQYF. CDR3 coding DNA: TGCGCCAGCAGCCTTGACAGAGGGGCAGATACGCAGTATTTT. The variable domain in full, completed from reference TRBV5-1 and TRBJ2-3, reads KAGVTQTPRYLIKTRGQQVTLSCSPISGHRSVSWYQQTPGQGLQFLFEYFSETQRNKGNFPGRFSGRQFSNSRSEMNVSTLELGDSALYLCASSLDRGADTQYFGPGTRLTVL.

This sequence joins TRBV4-3 and TRBJ2-1, with TRBD2 matching over 8 bases. The germline gives CDR1 LGHNA, CDR2 YSLEER. Trimming cost V 2 bases and J 0 bases; bases outside gene matches: 6. This CDR3 has 17 amino acids. CDR3 sequence: CASSQIGRGSSYNEQFF. CDR3 bases: TGCGCCAGCAGCCAAATCGGGAGGGGGAGCTCCTACAATGAGCAGTTCTTC.

At least ten counts were recorded for this clonotype. V and J are TRBV12-3 or TRBV12-4 and TRBJ1-2; D is uncertain. The CDR3 is 14 residues long. Trimming took off 7 bases at V and 2 bases at J, with 14 bases between the two ends. CDR3 nucleotides: TGTGCCAGCACCCCCTGGGCCCAGAACTATGGCTACACCTTC. It encodes CASTPWAQNYGYTF.

This clonotype was recorded at least ten times. The genes are TRBV4-3 and TRBJ2-3, with D possibly being TRBD1 (5 bases). The CDR3 is made up of 16 amino acids. Germline V CDR1 and CDR2: LGHNA, YSLEER. V lost 0 bases, J lost 2 bases, and 12 bases lay in between. CDR3 sequence: CASSQDWTPVTDTQYF. The DNA of the CDR3 is TGCGCCAGCAGCCAAGATTGGACACCCGTCACAGATACGCAGTATTTT.

A few counts support this clonotype. The chain employs TRBV20-1 and TRBJ2-2; TRBD2 matches at 7 bases. Germline lookup yields CDR1 DFQATT and CDR2 SNEGSKA (reference sequence). With 5 bases clipped from V and 4 bases from J, the junction kept 10 bases outside the gene matches. There are 15 residues in the CDR3. Here the CDR3 DNA reads TGCAGTGCTGCAGGCGGGAGTTTAGGCACCGGGGAGCTGTTTTTT. Translated, it gives CSAAGGSLGTGELFF.

This clonotype was picked up many times. This rearrangement joins TRBV5-1 to TRBJ2-2; 10 nucleotides align to TRBD2. The V gene end was trimmed by 4 bases and the J gene end by 4 bases; junction bases not matched to a gene: 4. Germline-derived CDR1 and CDR2 are SGHRS and YFSETQ. The CDR3 runs to 15 residues. The CDR3: CASSPVAGGTGELFF. CDR3 bases: TGCGCCAGCAGCCCAGTAGCGGGAGGCACCGGGGAGCTGTTTTTT.